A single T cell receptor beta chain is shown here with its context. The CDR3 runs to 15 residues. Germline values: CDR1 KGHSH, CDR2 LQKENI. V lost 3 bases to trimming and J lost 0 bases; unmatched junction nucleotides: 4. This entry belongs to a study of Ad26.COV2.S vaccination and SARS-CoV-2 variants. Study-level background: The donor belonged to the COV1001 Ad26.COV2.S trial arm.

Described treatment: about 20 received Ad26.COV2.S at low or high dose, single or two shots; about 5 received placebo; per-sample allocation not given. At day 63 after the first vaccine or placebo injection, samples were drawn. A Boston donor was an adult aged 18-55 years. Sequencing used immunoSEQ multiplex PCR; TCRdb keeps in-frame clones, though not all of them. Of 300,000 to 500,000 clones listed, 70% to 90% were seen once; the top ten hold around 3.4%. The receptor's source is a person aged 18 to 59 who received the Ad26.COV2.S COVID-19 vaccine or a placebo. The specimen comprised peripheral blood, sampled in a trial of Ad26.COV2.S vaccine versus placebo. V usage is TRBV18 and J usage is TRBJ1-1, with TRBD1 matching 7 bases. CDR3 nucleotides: TGTGCCAGCTCACCTGAAGGGGGCGTGAACACTGAAGCTTTCTTT. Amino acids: CASSPEGGVNTEAFF.